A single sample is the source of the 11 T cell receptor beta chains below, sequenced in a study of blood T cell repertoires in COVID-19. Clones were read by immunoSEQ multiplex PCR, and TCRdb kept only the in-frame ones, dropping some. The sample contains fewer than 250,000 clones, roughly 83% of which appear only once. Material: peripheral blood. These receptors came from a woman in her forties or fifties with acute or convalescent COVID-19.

In DNA form, the CDR3 reads TGTGCCACCAGCAGAGGACGTCGGGGAACCTCCTACGAGCAGTACTTC. Translated, it gives CATSRGRRGTSYEQYF. The chain combines TRBV15 with TRBJ2-7, with TRBD2 as a possible D gene (5 bases). The CDR3 runs to 16 residues. V lost 1 base and J 0 bases, leaving 13 bases between the germline ends. Looked up from germline, CDR1 is LNHNV and CDR2 is YYDKDF (reference sequence).

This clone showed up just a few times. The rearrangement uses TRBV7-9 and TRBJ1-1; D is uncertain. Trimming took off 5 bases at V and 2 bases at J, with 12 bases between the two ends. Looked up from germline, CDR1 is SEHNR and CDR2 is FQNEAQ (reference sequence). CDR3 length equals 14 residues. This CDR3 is CASSVNRVNTEAFF. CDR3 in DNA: TGTGCCAGCAGCGTGAACAGAGTTAACACTGAAGCTTTCTTT.

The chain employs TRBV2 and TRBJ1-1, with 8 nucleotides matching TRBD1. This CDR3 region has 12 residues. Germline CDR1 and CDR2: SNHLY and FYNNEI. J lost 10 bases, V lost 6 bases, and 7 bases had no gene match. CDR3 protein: CASRGGQGPAFF. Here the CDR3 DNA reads TGTGCCAGCAGGGGCGGACAGGGCCCAGCTTTCTTT.

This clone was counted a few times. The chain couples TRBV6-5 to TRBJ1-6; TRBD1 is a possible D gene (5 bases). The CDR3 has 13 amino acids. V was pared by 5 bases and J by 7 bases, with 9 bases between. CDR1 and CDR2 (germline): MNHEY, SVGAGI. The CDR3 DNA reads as TGTGCCAGCAGTAGCAGACAGAATTCACCCCTCCACTTT. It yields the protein CASSSRQNSPLHF.

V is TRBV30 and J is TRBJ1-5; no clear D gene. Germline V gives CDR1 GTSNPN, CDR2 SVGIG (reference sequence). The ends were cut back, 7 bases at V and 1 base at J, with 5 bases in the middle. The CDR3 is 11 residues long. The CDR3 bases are TGTGCCTACGGGAGCAATCAGCCCCAGCATTTT. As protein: CAYGSNQPQHF. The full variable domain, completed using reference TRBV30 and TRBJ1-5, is SQTIHQWPATLVQPVGSPLSLECTVEGTSNPNLYWYRQAAGRGLQLLFYSVGIGQISSEVPQNLSASRPQDRQFILSSKKLLLSDSGFYLCAYGSNQPQHFGDGTRLSIL.

The CDR3 sequence: CASSQRTSGRNEQYF. The CDR3, as DNA: TGTGCCAGCAGCCAACGGACTAGCGGGAGGAACGAGCAGTACTTC. The chain links TRBV3-1 (or the pseudogene TRBV3-2) to TRBJ2-7, with 14 positions matching TRBD2. The length of the CDR3 is 15 residues. V was pared by 2 bases and J by 5 bases, with 2 bases of the junction left unmatched. The germline gives CDR1 LGHDT, CDR2 YNNKEL (reference sequence).

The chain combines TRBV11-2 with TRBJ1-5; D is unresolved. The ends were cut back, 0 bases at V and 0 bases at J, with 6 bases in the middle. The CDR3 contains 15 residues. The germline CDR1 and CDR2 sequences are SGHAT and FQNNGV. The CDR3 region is CASSLDPGSNQPQHF. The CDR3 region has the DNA TGTGCCAGCAGCTTAGATCCGGGTAGCAATCAGCCCCAGCATTTT. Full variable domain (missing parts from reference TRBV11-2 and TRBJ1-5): EAGVAQSPRYKIIEKRQSVAFWCNPISGHATLYWYQQILGQGPKLLIQFQNNGVVDDSQLPKDRFSAERLKGVDSTLKIQPAKLEDSAVYLCASSLDPGSNQPQHFGDGTRLSIL.

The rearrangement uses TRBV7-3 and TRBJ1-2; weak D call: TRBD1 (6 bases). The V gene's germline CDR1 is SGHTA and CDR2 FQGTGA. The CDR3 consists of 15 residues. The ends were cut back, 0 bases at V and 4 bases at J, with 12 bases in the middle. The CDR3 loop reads CASSLTPQGSYGYTF. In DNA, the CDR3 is TGTGCCAGCAGCTTAACACCCCAGGGGAGCTATGGCTACACCTTC.

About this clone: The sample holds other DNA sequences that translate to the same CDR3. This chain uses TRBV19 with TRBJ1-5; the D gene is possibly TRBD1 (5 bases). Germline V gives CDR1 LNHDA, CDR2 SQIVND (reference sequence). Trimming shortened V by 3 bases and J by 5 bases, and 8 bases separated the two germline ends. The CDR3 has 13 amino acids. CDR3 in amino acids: CASSIRRDQPQHF. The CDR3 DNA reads TGTGCCAGTAGTATTCGCAGGGATCAGCCCCAGCATTTT.

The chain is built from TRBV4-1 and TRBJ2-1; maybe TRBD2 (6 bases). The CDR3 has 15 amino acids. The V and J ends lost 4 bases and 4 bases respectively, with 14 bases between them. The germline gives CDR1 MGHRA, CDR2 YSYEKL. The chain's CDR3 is CASSRPGGDYNEQFF. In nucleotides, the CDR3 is TGCGCCAGCAGCCGACCTGGCGGGGATTACAATGAGCAGTTCTTC.

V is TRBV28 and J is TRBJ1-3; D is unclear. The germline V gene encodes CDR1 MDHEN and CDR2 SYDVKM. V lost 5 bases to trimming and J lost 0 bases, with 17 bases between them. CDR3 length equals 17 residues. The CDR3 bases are TGTGCCAGCAGTACCCTTTCGAAGACACTCTCTGGAAACACCATATATTTT. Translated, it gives CASSTLSKTLSGNTIYF. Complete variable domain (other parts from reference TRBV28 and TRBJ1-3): DVKVTQSSRYLVKRTGEKVFLECVQDMDHENMFWYRQDPGLGLRLIYFSYDVKMKEKGDIPEGYSVSREKKERFSLILESASTNQTSMYLCASSTLSKTLSGNTIYFGEGSWLTVV.